This T cell receptor (beta chain) originates from a study of shared clonotypes between healthy human individuals. The study, taken as a whole, reports: Shared clonotypes across all four donors exceeded non-shared ones in generation probability.

As regards this clone: Antigen specificity is unknown. The same CDR3 can be traced to other DNA sequences in this sample.

Trimming took off 1 base at V and 6 bases at J, with 3 bases between the two ends. There are 12 residues in the CDR3. The germline CDR1 and CDR2 sequences are SEHNR and FQNEAQ (reference sequence). Produced via immunoSEQ multiplex PCR; TCRdb's table is partial and in-frame only. The table has 2 million to 2.5 million clones, more than 80% seen once. Sequenced: naive CD4+ T cells from PBMCs. Subset of the sample: CD45RA+ positively selected. This TCR was sampled from a man between 18 and 35 years old in good health. Some clones in this sample may be carry-over from other donors' samples. J is TRBJ2-2 and V is TRBV7-9, with no clear D. CDR3 sequence reads: CASSLDAGELFF. CDR3 nucleotide sequence: TGTGCCAGCAGCTTAGATGCCGGGGAGCTGTTTTTT.